Many counts were recorded for the clone carrying this T cell receptor beta chain. What it recognizes is unknown. The junction had 9 bases not matched to a gene; V was cut back by 1 base and J by 5 bases. This CDR3 spans 16 amino acids. From germline, CDR1 is DFQATT and CDR2 SNEGSKA (reference sequence). These data belong to a study of breast tumors, draining lymph nodes, adjacent tissues. TCRdb called the multiplex PCR reads again in MiXCR, with one record for every CDR3 protein. The data show 270,000 or so distinct CDR3 sequences, over 30% seen once. The study's findings and limits: Compared with lymph nodes, tumors were less diverse; compared with nontumor tissue, more. Most tumor T cells seemingly derive from lymph node, then expand in tumor. Tumor T cell lymph node origin was a supported hypothesis, not proven. Luminal-like breast cancer showed significantly higher tumor–nontumor repertoire similarity than basal-like.

Breast cancer patients provided tissue from their axillary draining lymph nodes. Sequencing was done on a sample of axillary lymph node tissue. The chain combines TRBV20-1 with TRBJ2-5, with TRBD2 matching over 11 bases. The clonotype originates from a female donor with breast cancer. Some clones in this sample may be carry-over from other donors' samples. CDR3 sequence: CSARVVLAGGSETQYF. The CDR3 nucleotides are TGCAGTGCTAGAGTCGTGCTAGCGGGAGGAAGCGAGACCCAGTACTTC.